This T cell receptor (beta chain) emerged from a study of Tregs in tolerant kidney transplant recipients. Whole-study findings and limits: Validation in larger populations is needed because few patients were studied.

About this clone: Its specificity is not known.

Trimming took 6 bases from V and 7 from J; bases not matched to a gene: 10. This CDR3 spans 16 amino acids. Germline CDR1 and CDR2: KGHSH and LQKENI. Sequenced by immunoSEQ multiplex PCR; TCRdb stores in-frame clones only, minus some. The table lists fewer than 95,000 clones, 93% of them singletons. Mixed chimerism was transient after nonmyeloablative marrow transplants from related graft donors. CD4+CD25+CD127- Tregs, CD4+CD25- non-Tregs, CD4 and CD8 cells were sorted. Sequencing was performed on CD4+ T cells from blood (PBMCs), taken 12 months after the transplant. The chain carries TRBV18 and TRBJ2-3; 13 nucleotides line up with TRBD2. This receptor was taken from a human patient who received a combined kidney and bone marrow transplant. Some of these T cells may belong to the graft donor. CDR3 DNA: TGTGCCAGCTCGAGATTACTAGCGGGAGGGCCAAATACGCAGTATTTT. It codes for CASSRLLAGGPNTQYF.